This T cell receptor beta chain stems from a study of T cell repertoires in cytomegalovirus infection. Study observations and caveats: Carriage of CMV together with the relevant HLA was identifiable through cumulative public TCR beta family frequency.

This clonotype was seen a few times. What it binds is unknown. The CDR3 consists of 15 residues. Germline V CDR1 and CDR2: MGHRA, YSYEKL. With 4 bases removed from V and 4 bases from J, the gap between germline ends came to 16 bases. Each CDR3 protein gets one entry after TCRdb re-called the reads with MiXCR. This sample yields approximately 280,000 distinct CDR3 sequences, of which about 20% are seen a single time; roughly a fifth belongs to the top ten. Source: cultured PBMCs, taken from culture after CMV antigen stimulation. The sequence derives from a human donor in good health (CMV status not recorded). Some clones in this sample may be carry-over from other donors' samples. The chain links TRBV4-1 to TRBJ1-2; unclear D gene. The CDR3 spells CASSPLGGSVYGYTF. The DNA for the CDR3 is TGCGCCAGCAGCCCCCTGGGAGGGTCGGTCTATGGCTACACCTTC.